The present T cell receptor (beta chain) was sequenced within a study of blood T cell repertoires in COVID-19. TCRdb's table, derived via immunoSEQ multiplex PCR, lists solely in-frame clones and lacks some. The table has 250,000 to 300,000 clones, around 86% seen once. This clone was seen more than once but under ten times. Germline V CDR1 and CDR2: SGHDT, YYEEEE. The V and J ends lost 1 base and 10 bases respectively, with 14 bases between them. The CDR3 consists of 13 residues. Sequencing was done on a sample of peripheral blood. The clonotype comes from a man aged 18 to 30 with active or convalescent COVID-19. The chain joins TRBV5-6 to TRBJ2-5, with a tentative D call TRBD2 (5 bases). The CDR3 loop reads CASSLTRVGDQYF. The CDR3 DNA follows: TGTGCCAGCAGCTTGACTAGAGTCGGAGACCAGTACTTC.